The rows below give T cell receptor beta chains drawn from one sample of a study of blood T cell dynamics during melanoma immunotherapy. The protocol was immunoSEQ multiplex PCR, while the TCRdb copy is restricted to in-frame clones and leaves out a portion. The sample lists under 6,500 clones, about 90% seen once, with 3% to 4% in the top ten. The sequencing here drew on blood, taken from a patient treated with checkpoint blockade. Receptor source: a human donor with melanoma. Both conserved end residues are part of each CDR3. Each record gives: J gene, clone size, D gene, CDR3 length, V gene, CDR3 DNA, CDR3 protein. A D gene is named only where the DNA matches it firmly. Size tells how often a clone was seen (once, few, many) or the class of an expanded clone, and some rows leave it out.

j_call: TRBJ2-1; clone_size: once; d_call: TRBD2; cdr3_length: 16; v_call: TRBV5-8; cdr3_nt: TGTGCCAGCAGCTTGTCGCTAGCGGGTGGGGGCAATGAGCAGTTCTTC; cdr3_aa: CASSLSLAGGGNEQFF
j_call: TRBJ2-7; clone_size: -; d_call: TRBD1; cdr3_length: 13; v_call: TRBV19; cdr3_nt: TGTGCCAGTAGTATCAGGGGGCGAAACGAGCAGTACTTC; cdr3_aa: CASSIRGRNEQYF
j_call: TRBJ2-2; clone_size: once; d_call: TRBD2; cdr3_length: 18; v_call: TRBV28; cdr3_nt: TGTGCCAGCAGTTCCCCCCGAAGACTAGCGGGAGGGTCCGGGGAGCTGTTTTTT; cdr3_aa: CASSSPRRLAGGSGELFF
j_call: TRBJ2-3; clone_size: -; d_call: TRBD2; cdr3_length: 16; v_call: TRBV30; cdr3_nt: TGTGCCTGGAGTGCGGCGGGCGGGGGGTTCACAGATACGCAGTATTTT; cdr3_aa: CAWSAAGGGFTDTQYF
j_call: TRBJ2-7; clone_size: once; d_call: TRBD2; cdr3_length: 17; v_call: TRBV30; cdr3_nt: TGTGCCTGGAGTGTACTGGGTGGCGGGAGTAATACCTACGAGCAGTACTTC; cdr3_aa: CAWSVLGGGSNTYEQYF
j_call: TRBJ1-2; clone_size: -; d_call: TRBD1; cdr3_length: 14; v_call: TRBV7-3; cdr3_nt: TGTGCCAGCAGCCCGGGACAGGGGATCTATGGCTACACCTTC; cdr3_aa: CASSPGQGIYGYTF
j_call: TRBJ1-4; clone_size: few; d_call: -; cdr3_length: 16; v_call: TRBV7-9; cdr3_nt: TGTGCCAGCAGCACAAACAGGGACCGGGCTATTGAAAAACTGTTTTTT; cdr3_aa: CASSTNRDRAIEKLFF
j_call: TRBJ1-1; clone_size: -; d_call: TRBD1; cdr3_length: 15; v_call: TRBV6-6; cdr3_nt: TGTGCCAGCAGTTACCCTAGTACAGGGGGCACTGAAGCTTTCTTT; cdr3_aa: CASSYPSTGGTEAFF
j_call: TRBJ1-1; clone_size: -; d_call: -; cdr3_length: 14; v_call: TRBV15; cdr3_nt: TGTGCCACCAGAATATCAGCGAAGAACACTGAAGCTTTCTTT; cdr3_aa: CATRISAKNTEAFF
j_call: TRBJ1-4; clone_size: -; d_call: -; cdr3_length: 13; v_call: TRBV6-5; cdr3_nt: TGTGCCAGCAGTCCTTGGGGGAATGAAAAACTGTTTTTT; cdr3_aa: CASSPWGNEKLFF
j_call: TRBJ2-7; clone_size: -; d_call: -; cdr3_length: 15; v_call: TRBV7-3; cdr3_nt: TGTGCCAGCAGCTTAATGGTGGGACAACCTTACGAGCAGTACTTC; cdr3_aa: CASSLMVGQPYEQYF
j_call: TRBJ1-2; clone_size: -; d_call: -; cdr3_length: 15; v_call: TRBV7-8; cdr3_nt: TGTGCCAGCAGCTTTGGGGGTGGGGAGAGCTATGGCTACACCTTC; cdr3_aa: CASSFGGGESYGYTF
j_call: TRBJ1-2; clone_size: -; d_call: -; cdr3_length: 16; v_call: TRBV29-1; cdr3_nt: TGCAGCGTCTACGGGGTGCAGGGCCCAGCTAACTATGGCTACACCTTC; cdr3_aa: CSVYGVQGPANYGYTF
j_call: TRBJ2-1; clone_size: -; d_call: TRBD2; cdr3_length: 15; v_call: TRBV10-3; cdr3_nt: TGTGCCACCAAGCCTAGCGGGAACAATGTAAATGAGCAGTTCTTC; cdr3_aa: CATKPSGNNVNEQFF
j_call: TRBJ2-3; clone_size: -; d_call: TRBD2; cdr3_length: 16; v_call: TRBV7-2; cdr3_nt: TGTGCCAGCAGCTTTCAGCGGGGGTACCCTGGGGATACGCAGTATTTT; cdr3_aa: CASSFQRGYPGDTQYF
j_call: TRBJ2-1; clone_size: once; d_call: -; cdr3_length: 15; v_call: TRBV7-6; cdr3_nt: TGTGCCAGCAGCTTAGGGCCAGCGGAGATCAATGAGCAGTTCTTC; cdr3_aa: CASSLGPAEINEQFF
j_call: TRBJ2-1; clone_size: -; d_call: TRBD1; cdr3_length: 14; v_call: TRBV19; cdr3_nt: TGTGCCAGTACCGGGGACAGGGGGGAGGGTGAGCAGTTCTTC; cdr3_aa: CASTGDRGEGEQFF
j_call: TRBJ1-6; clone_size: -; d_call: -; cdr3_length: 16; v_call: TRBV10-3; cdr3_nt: TGTGCCATCAGTGGCGTCCGGGACATTGGGAATTCACCCCTCCACTTT; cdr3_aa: CAISGVRDIGNSPLHF
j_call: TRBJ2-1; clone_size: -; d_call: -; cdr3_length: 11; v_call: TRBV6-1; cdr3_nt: TGTGCCAGCAGTGAAGGGAATAGGAAATTCTTC; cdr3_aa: CASSEGNRKFF
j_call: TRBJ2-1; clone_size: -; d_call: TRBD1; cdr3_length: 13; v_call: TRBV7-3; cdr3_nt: TGTGCCAGCAGCTCTCTAGACAGGGATGAGCAGTTCTTC; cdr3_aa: CASSSLDRDEQFF